Below, 12 T cell receptor beta chains from the same sample are listed, as sequenced in a study of blood T cell dynamics during melanoma immunotherapy. Generated by immunoSEQ multiplex PCR, the TCRdb table keeps only in-frame clones and is missing some. The table has some 4,700 clones, more than 60% seen once; the top ten hold over 45%. Time point of the sample: week 3, after first cycle of checkpoint inhibitor. The source material was blood, sampled from a patient treated with checkpoint blockade. These TCRs come from a human donor with melanoma.

The CDR3 protein is CASSLVTEGEQFF. CDR3 sequence (DNA): TGTGCCAGCAGCTTAGTTACGGAAGGTGAGCAGTTCTTC. The chain has TRBV7-9 and TRBJ2-1; D gene uncertain. From germline, CDR1 is SEHNR and CDR2 FQNEAQ (reference sequence). Trimming shortened V by 1 base and J by 9 bases, and 10 bases separated the two germline ends. This CDR3 comprises 13 residues.

This clone was seen a handful of times. J is TRBJ1-4 and V is TRBV2; 7 bases match TRBD1. The CDR3 spans 13 residues. V lost 8 bases, J lost 5 bases, and 5 bases stayed unmatched. The V gene's germline CDR1 is SNHLY and CDR2 FYNNEI. CDR3 nucleotides: TGTGCCAGCCTCGGGACAGTGAATGAAAAACTGTTTTTT. Encoded protein: CASLGTVNEKLFF.

The chain links TRBV11-3 to TRBJ2-5; unclear D gene. This CDR3 region has 15 residues. The V gene lost 0 bases and the J gene lost 1 base, with 9 bases spanning the gap. Germline V lookup: CDR1 SGHNT, CDR2 YENEEA. This chain's CDR3 is CASSLDPGLQETQYF. DNA for the CDR3: TGTGCCAGCAGCTTAGACCCGGGCCTCCAAGAGACCCAGTACTTC.

The chain combines TRBV7-9 with TRBJ1-1; a weak D match, TRBD1 (5 bases). The CDR3 has 13 residues. The V end lost 3 bases, the J end lost 5 bases, and 10 bases lay between the germline ends. Germline assignment: CDR1 SEHNR and CDR2 FQNEAQ (reference sequence). CDR3 sequence: CASSFTQGTEAFF. The CDR3, as DNA: TGTGCCAGCAGCTTCACCCAGGGAACTGAAGCTTTCTTT.

DNA of the CDR3: TGTGCCAGCAGCTTAGGAGGCGCCGGGGGGGCCTCTGAAGCTTTCTTT. This encodes CASSLGGAGGASEAFF. The chain combines TRBV11-2 with TRBJ1-1, with a possible D match to TRBD1 (6 bases). The CDR3 extends over 16 amino acids. Germline assignment: CDR1 SGHAT and CDR2 FQNNGV. V was pared by 1 base and J by 6 bases, with 18 bases between.

This sequence joins TRBV15 and TRBJ2-1, with D hard to call. Germline CDR1 reads LNHNV; CDR2 reads YYDKDF (reference sequence). V gave up 4 bases and J gave up 5 bases, with 6 bases separating them. The CDR3 has 12 amino acids. CDR3 sequence reads: CATSIAHNEQFF. The CDR3 DNA is TGTGCCACCAGCATAGCCCACAATGAGCAGTTCTTC.

The V call is TRBV9, the J call TRBJ2-1, with 8 bases matching TRBD1. The CDR3 spans 16 residues. Trimming at V came to 1 base and at J to 4 bases, leaving 7 bases not matched to a gene. Germline V CDR1 and CDR2: SGDLS, YYNGEE. The CDR3 nucleotides read TGTGCCAGCAGCGTAAACCGGGACAGGACGTACAATGAGCAGTTCTTC. It codes for CASSVNRDRTYNEQFF.

This chain connects TRBV15 to TRBJ2-5; D remains ambiguous. Between the trimmed V and J ends, which lost 2 bases and 4 bases, there was a span of 11 bases. Germline V gene sequence: CDR1 LNHNV, CDR2 YYDKDF (reference sequence). The CDR3 runs to 14 residues. The chain's CDR3 is CATSRTRSRETQYF. Written as DNA, the CDR3 is TGTGCCACCAGCAGAACCAGATCAAGAGAGACCCAGTACTTC.

This clone was observed a single time. The chain links TRBV7-8 to TRBJ2-5; TRBD1 matches 7 bases. Germline V gives CDR1 SGHVS, CDR2 FQNEAQ. The CDR3 length is 14 residues. Trimming took 1 base from V and 5 from J; bases not matched to a gene: 4. The CDR3 protein is CASSLGGRGETQYF. In DNA, the CDR3 is TGTGCCAGCAGCTTAGGCGGCAGGGGGGAGACCCAGTACTTC. The full variable domain, in which reference TRBV7-8 and TRBJ2-5 provide the parts outside the CDR3, is GAGVSQSPRYKVAKRGQDVALRCDPISGHVSLFWYQQALGQGPEFLTYFQNEAQLDKSGLPSDRFFAERPEGSVSTLKIQRTQQEDSAVYLCASSLGGRGETQYFGPGTRLLVL.

The chain combines TRBV6-5 with TRBJ1-1; D unresolved. Trimming stripped 2 bases from V and 4 bases from J, with 8 bases between. Germline V gene lookup returns CDR1 MNHEY and CDR2 SVGAGI. The CDR3 totals 13 residues. The CDR3 coding sequence is TGTGCCAGCAGTTACATCGTGAGCACTGAAGCTTTCTTT. This encodes CASSYIVSTEAFF.

This chain uses TRBV7-8 with TRBJ1-5; the D gene is possibly TRBD1 (5 bases). Germline lookup yields CDR1 SGHVS and CDR2 FQNEAQ. The CDR3 runs to 15 residues. Trimming removed 5 bases at V and 2 bases at J, with 13 bases between. The DNA for the CDR3 is TGTGCCAGCAGCCCCGGGGGAGGTGGCAATCAGCCCCAGCATTTT. This gives the protein CASSPGGGGNQPQHF.

The rearrangement joins TRBV6-5 to TRBJ2-7; 8 bases align to TRBD1. Trimming took 7 bases from V and 4 from J; bases not matched to a gene: 9. CDR1 MNHEY and CDR2 SVGAGI come from the germline V gene. The CDR3 is made up of 14 amino acids. The CDR3 is CASTQRQGPYEQYF. The CDR3 DNA reads TGTGCCAGCACCCAACGACAGGGGCCATACGAGCAGTACTTC.